The next 15 T cell receptor beta chains were all read from a single sample in a study of vaccination and CD4 T cells after COVID-19. These receptors lack a known antigen. The treatment was: roughly nine-day PBMC culture with coronavirus spike peptide pools or control peptides (ViraFEST assay). The assay that was used to sequence DNA from cultured CD4+ T cells was the Oncomine TCR Beta short-read assay. From the PCR reads, TCRdb called clonotypes with MiXCR, one entry per CDR3 protein. Found here are some 10,000 distinct CDR3 sequences, around 46% of them singletons; the top ten hold roughly 20%. The sample was CD4+ T cells from blood, cultured in vitro. The source of these receptors is a human donor who had recovered from COVID-19.

The chain uses TRBV5-4 and TRBJ2-3, with 8 bases aligning to TRBD1. Germline V gene lookup returns CDR1 SGHNT and CDR2 YYREEE (reference sequence). J lost 2 bases, V lost 4 bases, and 12 bases had no gene match. The CDR3 runs 17 residues. CDR3 protein: CASSGGQVVGFTDTQYF. Written as DNA, the CDR3 is TGTGCCAGCAGCGGGGGACAGGTAGTGGGGTTCACAGATACGCAGTATTTT.

The chain combines TRBV7-2 with TRBJ2-3; 8 bases fit TRBD2. Germline CDR1 SGHTA, CDR2 FQGNSA. V was clipped by 5 bases and J by 0 bases; unmatched bases: 19. This CDR3 has 20 residues. DNA of the CDR3: TGTGCCAGCAGCCTTCGATGGGAGCGGGGGCAATATAGTAGCACAGATACGCAGTATTTT. Translating it yields CASSLRWERGQYSSTDTQYF.

CDR3 sequence: CASSGGQGSGPLTDTQYF. CDR3 nucleotides: TGTGCCAGCAGCGGGGGACAGGGCTCAGGGCCCCTTACAGATACGCAGTATTTT. The chain links TRBV5-4 to TRBJ2-3; the match to TRBD1 covers 9 bases. Losses at the gene ends were 4 bases for V and 3 bases for J; bases not matched to a gene: 15. Germline V gives CDR1 SGHNT, CDR2 YYREEE (reference sequence). There are 18 residues in the CDR3.

The chain is built from TRBV7-2 and TRBJ2-3; 10 nucleotides agree with TRBD2. V lost 0 bases and J lost 6; bases outside the gene matches: 6. Germline V lookup: CDR1 SGHTA, CDR2 FQGNSA. This CDR3 contains 16 residues. The CDR3 loop is CASSLATAGGHDTQYF. The CDR3 DNA reads as TGTGCCAGCAGCTTAGCTACAGCGGGGGGGCATGATACGCAGTATTTT.

The genes are TRBV20-1 and TRBJ1-6; weak D call: TRBD1 (6 bases). The CDR3 has 14 residues. V gave up 4 bases and J gave up 7 bases, with 14 bases separating them. The germline V gene has CDR1 DFQATT and CDR2 SNEGSKA (reference sequence). Written as DNA, the CDR3 is TGCAGTGCTAAGGAAGGGGGTACCAATTCACCCCTCCACTTT. As protein: CSAKEGGTNSPLHF.

This clonotype was seen a few times. The chain uses TRBV19 and TRBJ2-5; D call uncertain. Trimming left V 6 bases short and J 5 bases short, with 10 bases between. Per germline, CDR1 LNHDA and CDR2 SQIVND (reference sequence). The CDR3 spans 12 residues. CDR3 amino acids: CASSDIGETQYF. CDR3 DNA: TGTGCCAGTAGCGATATTGGGGAGACCCAGTACTTC.

A few counts support this clonotype. This chain joins TRBV12-3 or TRBV12-4 and TRBJ1-5; D unresolved. V lost 4 bases and J lost 0, with 10 bases in between. This CDR3 is built from 15 residues. The DNA for the CDR3 is TGTGCCAGCAGTTCAGACATCTATAGCAATCAGCCCCAGCATTTT. Its translation is CASSSDIYSNQPQHF.

This clonotype is classed as hyperexpanded. The chain combines TRBV12-3 or TRBV12-4 with TRBJ1-6; D is undetermined. This CDR3 contains 14 residues. Trimming stripped 3 bases from V and 10 bases from J, with 13 bases between. CDR3 protein: CASSFSGLLSPLHF. The CDR3 DNA reads as TGTGCCAGCAGTTTTAGCGGTCTCTTATCACCCCTCCACTTT.

The genes are TRBV4-3 and TRBJ2-6; D gene unclear. In germline, CDR1 is LGHNA, CDR2 YSLEER. Trimming took 0 bases from V and 4 from J, leaving 7 bases between them. The length of the CDR3 is 15 residues. The CDR3, as DNA: TGCGCCAGCAGCCAAGATTTCAGGGGGGCCAACGTCCTGACTTTC. Translation gives CASSQDFRGANVLTF.

This rearrangement joins TRBV29-1 to TRBJ1-4; D is perhaps TRBD1 (6 bases). The germline CDR1 and CDR2 sequences are SQVTM and ANQGSEA. Trimming left V 2 bases short and J 6 bases short, with 10 bases between. CDR3 length: 13 amino acids. In nucleotides, the CDR3 is TGCAGCGTTGAATCAGGGGCGGATGAAAAACTGTTTTTT. Translated, it gives CSVESGADEKLFF.

This clonotype has just a few counts. The junction and the germline gene differ at one end; a read error may be behind it. V is TRBV6-1 and J is TRBJ1-5; a weak D match, TRBD1 (6 bases). Germline lookup yields CDR1 MNHNS and CDR2 SASEGT. The CDR3 spans 14 residues. The CDR3 nucleotides read TGTGCCAGCAGCGAAGGACAGAGCAATCAGCCCCAGCATTTT. Translation: CASSEGQSNQPQHF.

V and J are TRBV29-1 and TRBJ1-1; 7 bases line up with TRBD1. CDR1 and CDR2 (germline): SQVTM, ANQGSEA. The CDR3 runs to 9 residues. In DNA, the CDR3 is TGCGGAATCGACAGGGAGGCTTTCTTT. It specifies CGIDREAFF.

This clonotype was picked up a small number of times. The chain carries TRBV6-1 and TRBJ2-7, with TRBD1 matching over 8 bases. V trimming: 6 bases; J trimming: 0 bases; junction bases outside the gene matches: 7. Germline CDR1 is MNHNS and CDR2 is SASEGT. This CDR3 spans 15 amino acids. The chain's CDR3 is CASSQGTGLSYEQYF. The DNA of the CDR3 is TGTGCCAGCAGCCAAGGGACAGGACTCTCCTACGAGCAGTACTTC.

The chain couples TRBV24-1 to TRBJ1-2, with a weak D call TRBD1 (6 bases). Germline V gene data show CDR1 as KGHDR and CDR2 as SFDVKD. Trimming took 4 bases from V and 6 from J, leaving 14 bases between them. This CDR3 contains 14 residues. In DNA form, the CDR3 reads TGTGCCACCAGTGAGACAGGCCGCTCAGATGGCTACACCTTC. It yields the protein CATSETGRSDGYTF.

The CDR3 region has the DNA TGTGCCAGCAGGGGACAGTATAATTCACCCCTCCACTTT. Translating it yields CASRGQYNSPLHF. The V call is TRBV6-1, the J call TRBJ1-6; 7 bases align to TRBD1. There are 13 residues in the CDR3. Trimming removed 6 bases from V and 4 bases from J; junction bases left unmatched: 0. CDR1 MNHNS and CDR2 SASEGT come from the germline V gene.